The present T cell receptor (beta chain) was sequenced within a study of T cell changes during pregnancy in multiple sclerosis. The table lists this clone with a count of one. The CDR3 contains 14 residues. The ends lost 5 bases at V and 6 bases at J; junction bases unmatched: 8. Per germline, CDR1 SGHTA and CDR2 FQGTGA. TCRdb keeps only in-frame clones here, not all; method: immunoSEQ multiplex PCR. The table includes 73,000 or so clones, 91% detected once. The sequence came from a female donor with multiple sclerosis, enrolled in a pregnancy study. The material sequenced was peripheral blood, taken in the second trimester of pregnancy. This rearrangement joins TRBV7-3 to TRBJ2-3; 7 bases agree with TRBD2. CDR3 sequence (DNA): TGTGCCAGCAGCAGCGGGGTGCTCCGGGATACGCAGTATTTT. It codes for CASSSGVLRDTQYF.